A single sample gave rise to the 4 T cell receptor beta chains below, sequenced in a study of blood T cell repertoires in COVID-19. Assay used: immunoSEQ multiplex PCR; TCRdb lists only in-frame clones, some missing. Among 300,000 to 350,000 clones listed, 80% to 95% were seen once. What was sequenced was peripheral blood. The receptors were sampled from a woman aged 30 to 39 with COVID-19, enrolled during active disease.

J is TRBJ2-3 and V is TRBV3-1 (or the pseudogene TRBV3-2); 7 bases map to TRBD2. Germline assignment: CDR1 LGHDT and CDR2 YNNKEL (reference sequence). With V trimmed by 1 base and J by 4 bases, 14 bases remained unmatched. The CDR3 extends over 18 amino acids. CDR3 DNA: TGTGCCAGCAGCCAAGTAATTAAAGAGGCGGGAGAGGCAGATACGCAGTATTTT. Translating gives CASSQVIKEAGEADTQYF.

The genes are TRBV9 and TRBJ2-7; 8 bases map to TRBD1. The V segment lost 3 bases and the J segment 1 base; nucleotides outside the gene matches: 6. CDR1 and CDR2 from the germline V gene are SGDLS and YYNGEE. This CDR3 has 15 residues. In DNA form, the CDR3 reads TGTGCCAGCAGCGCCACAGGGGGGCGTTCCTACGAGCAGTACTTC. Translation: CASSATGGRSYEQYF.

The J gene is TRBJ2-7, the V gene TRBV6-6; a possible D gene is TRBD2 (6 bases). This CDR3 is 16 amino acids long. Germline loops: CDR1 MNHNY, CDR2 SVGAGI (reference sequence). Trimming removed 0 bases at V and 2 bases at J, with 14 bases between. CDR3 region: CASSYSSGAGTYEQYF. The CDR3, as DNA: TGTGCCAGCAGTTACTCCTCCGGGGCGGGGACCTACGAGCAGTACTTC.

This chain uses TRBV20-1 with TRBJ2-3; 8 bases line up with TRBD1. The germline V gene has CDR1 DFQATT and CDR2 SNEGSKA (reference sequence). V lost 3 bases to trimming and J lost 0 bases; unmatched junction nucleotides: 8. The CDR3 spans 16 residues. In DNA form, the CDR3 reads TGCAGTGCTAGTCCTCTCCAGGGGGCGAGCACAGATACGCAGTATTTT. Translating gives CSASPLQGASTDTQYF.